The 10 T cell receptor beta chains presented below share a single source sample, sequenced in a study of shared clonotypes between healthy human individuals (dated by TCRdb to the early 2020s). The library was obtained by the immunoSEQ multiplex PCR assay. Held by TCRdb, this immuneACCESS table contains in-frame sequences only and omits some clones. Under half of the omission traces to an unresolved V gene where checked; the cause of the rest is unknown. Counted in this sample were about 2.3 million clones; 80% to 95% of them appeared once. Together, the top ten hold roughly 0.34% of the sample. Sequenced sample: naive CD4+ T cells from PBMCs. This specimen's cell subset or site label, per the study, means: CD45RA+ positively selected. The origin of the receptors is a man aged 18 to 35 in good health. Some clones in this sample may be carry-over from other donors' samples.

This rearrangement joins TRBV19 to TRBJ2-1; 11 bases are shared with TRBD1. CDR1 and CDR2 from the germline V gene are LNHDA and SQIVND (reference sequence). With 4 bases clipped from V and 6 bases from J, the junction kept 5 bases outside the gene matches. The CDR3 has 15 residues. For the CDR3, the DNA is TGTGCCAGTAGTACCGGACAGGGGGCTGGCAATGAGCAGTTCTTC. Residues: CASSTGQGAGNEQFF.

About this clone: This may be a read error, as it is one base from a much larger clone. The CDR3 DNA sequence: TGTGCCAGCAGCTTTTACAATGAGCAGTTCTTC. It encodes CASSFYNEQFF. The chain uses TRBV13 and TRBJ2-1, with D hard to call. Trimming shortened V by 3 bases and J by 4 bases, and 1 base separated the two germline ends. Per germline, CDR1 PRHDT and CDR2 FYEKMQ (reference sequence). The CDR3 totals 11 residues.

Regarding this clone: The same CDR3 is also encoded by other DNA sequences in this sample. The chain recombines TRBV5-1 with TRBJ2-3; TRBD2 agrees at 9 bases. Germline V CDR1 and CDR2: SGHRS, YFSETQ. There are 16 residues in the CDR3. The J segment lost 3 bases and the V segment lost 4 bases, leaving 9 bases of the junction unmatched. CDR3 nucleotides: TGCGCCAGCAGCCTTGGTACTAGCGGGTTAACAGATACGCAGTATTTT. Its translation: CASSLGTSGLTDTQYF. The full variable domain, completed using reference TRBV5-1 and TRBJ2-3, is KAGVTQTPRYLIKTRGQQVTLSCSPISGHRSVSWYQQTPGQGLQFLFEYFSETQRNKGNFPGRFSGRQFSNSRSEMNVSTLELGDSALYLCASSLGTSGLTDTQYFGPGTRLTVL.

About this clone itself: The sample carries other DNA sequences with the same CDR3. This chain uses TRBV28 with TRBJ1-5; D gene ambiguous. The germline V gene encodes CDR1 MDHEN and CDR2 SYDVKM. Trimming took off 5 bases at V and 0 bases at J, with 5 bases between the two ends. This CDR3 contains 13 residues. The DNA of the CDR3 is TGTGCCAGCAGTCCCCCTAGCAATCAGCCCCAGCATTTT. It encodes CASSPPSNQPQHF.

This clone was detected once. The CDR3 nucleotides are TGTGCCAGCAGCAAAGTCCCCAGGGCCGGGAATCAGCCCCAGCATTTT. It yields the protein CASSKVPRAGNQPQHF. This chain connects TRBV21-1 to TRBJ1-5; the table gives TRBD1 as D, unverified against the DNA. TRBV21-1 represents a pseudogene. The CDR3 has 16 residues.

The chain employs TRBV10-3 and TRBJ2-3, with unresolved D. CDR1 ENHRY and CDR2 SYGVKD come from the germline V gene. The CDR3 totals 17 residues. V dropped 6 bases and J dropped 0 bases, with 19 bases sitting between them. CDR3 amino acids: CAISRSLRQASTDTQYF. For the CDR3, the DNA is TGTGCCATCAGCCGATCGTTACGGCAGGCTAGCACAGATACGCAGTATTTT.

The gene calls are TRBV5-6 and TRBJ1-2, with 7 bases aligning to TRBD1. CDR1 and CDR2 (germline): SGHDT, YYEEEE. The CDR3 loop spans 12 amino acids. The J segment lost 7 bases and the V segment lost 2 bases, leaving 2 bases of the junction unmatched. CDR3: CASSFHRGGYTF. CDR3 nucleotides: TGTGCCAGCAGCTTCCACAGGGGTGGCTACACCTTC.

The V call is TRBV12-2, the J call TRBJ1-4; the table gives TRBD1 as D, unverified against the DNA. TRBV12-2 is labeled a pseudogene. CDR3 length: 17 residues. Written as DNA, the CDR3 is TGTGCAAGTCCCCAACCTTTAAGGGGCCGCGGTAATGAAAAACTGTTTTTT. Translation: CASPQPLRGRGNEKLFF.

The chain links TRBV18 to TRBJ1-4; 9 nucleotides agree with TRBD1. V gave up 3 bases and J gave up 5 bases; unmatched junction bases: 7. From germline, CDR1 is KGHSH and CDR2 LQKENI. This CDR3 has 16 amino acids. The CDR3 nucleotides read TGTGCCAGCTCACCTTCCCAAACAGGGGGCAATGAAAAACTGTTTTTT. It codes for CASSPSQTGGNEKLFF.

The chain uses TRBV4-2 and TRBJ2-5; tentatively, D is TRBD2 (6 bases). V was shortened by 5 bases and J by 5 bases, with 18 bases between the two germline ends. CDR1 is LGHNA and CDR2 is YNFKEQ in the germline V gene. The CDR3 is 15 amino acids. The CDR3 is CASSRRGGMSETQYF. Here the CDR3 DNA reads TGTGCCAGCAGCAGGAGGGGCGGGATGTCGGAGACCCAGTACTTC.